This TCR beta chain is from a study of technical replicates of blood from several donors. Trimming took off 8 bases at V and 7 bases at J, with 6 bases between the two ends. The germline gives CDR1 SNHLY, CDR2 FYNNEI. CDR3 length: 10 amino acids. Measured with immunoSEQ multiplex PCR; TCRdb has only the in-frame clones, and not every one. The repertoire consists of under 15,000 clones, with roughly nine tenths occurring once and the leading ten covering around 7.9%. The chain has TRBV2 and TRBJ1-5, with D unclear. The sample was PBMCs. The source of this sequence is a human donor in good health. Here the CDR3 DNA reads TGTGCCAGCGGAGGGCAGCCCCAGCATTTT. Translated: CASGGQPQHF. Supplemented by reference TRBV2 and TRBJ1-5, the full variable domain reads EPEVTQTPSHQVTQMGQEVILRCVPISNHLYFYWYRQILGQKVEFLVSFYNNEISEKSEIFDDQFSVERPDGSNFTLKIRSTKLEDSAMYFCASGGQPQHFGDGTRLSIL.